Presented here are 18 T cell receptor beta chains from one specimen sequenced in a study of blood T cell repertoires in COVID-19 (dated by TCRdb to between 2020 and 2021). Library preparation used the immunoSEQ multiplex PCR assay. TCRdb took this table from immuneACCESS and kept in-frame rearrangements with V and J called. Such tables lack part of the clones; where checked against another copy, unresolved V genes explain under half of the gap, and the rest is unexplained. In all, the sample holds under 250,000 clones, and roughly 77% of those were seen once. The top ten hold roughly 5.6% of the sample. The sequenced material came from peripheral blood. These receptors all stem from a woman aged 40 to 55 with COVID-19, enrolled during active disease.

The V and J genes are TRBV13 and TRBJ2-5, with a possible D match to TRBD2 (6 bases). The length of the CDR3 is 13 residues. V was clipped by 2 bases and J by 5 bases, with 9 bases between them. Germline CDR1 is PRHDT and CDR2 is FYEKMQ (reference sequence). The CDR3 protein is CASSLLALETQYF. The DNA for the CDR3 is TGTGCCAGCAGCTTACTAGCGCTGGAGACCCAGTACTTC.

A few counts support this clone. The chain links TRBV11-2 to TRBJ1-2, with 10 nucleotides matching TRBD1. The V segment lost 5 bases and the J segment 7 bases; nucleotides outside the gene matches: 19. CDR3 length: 18 residues. Germline loops: CDR1 SGHAT, CDR2 FQNNGV. The CDR3 DNA reads as TGTGCCAGCAGCCCGATGGCGGGACAGGGGTCCCATGGGGGTGGCTACACCTTC. Amino acids: CASSPMAGQGSHGGGYTF.

In this sample, this clone turned up a few times. The CDR3 reads CASTTRRLAGGPRYNEQFF. In nucleotides, the CDR3 is TGTGCCAGCACCACCCGGCGACTAGCGGGCGGTCCCCGGTACAATGAGCAGTTCTTC. The chain combines TRBV3-1 (or the pseudogene TRBV3-2) with TRBJ2-1, with 10 bases that match TRBD2. Germline V gene sequence: CDR1 LGHDT, CDR2 YNNKEL (reference sequence). V was pared by 7 bases and J by 4 bases, with 19 bases of the junction left unmatched. This CDR3 is built from 19 residues.

The V gene is TRBV27, the J gene TRBJ2-2, with 7 bases identical to TRBD2. CDR1 MNHEY and CDR2 SMNVEV come from the germline V gene (reference sequence). The CDR3 totals 13 residues. After removal of 5 bases from V and 7 bases from J, the junction contained 4 bases not matched to a gene. The CDR3 is CASSEGEGGELFF. The CDR3 nucleotides read TGTGCCAGCAGTGAAGGGGAGGGCGGGGAGCTGTTTTTT.

This chain joins TRBV25-1 and TRBJ2-7, with D perhaps matching TRBD2 (6 bases). CDR1 and CDR2 from the germline V gene are MGHDK and SYGVNS. The CDR3 is 11 residues long. Trimming removed 6 bases at V and 4 bases at J, with 7 bases between. The CDR3 DNA reads TGTGCCAGCAGGGGGGGATACGAGCAGTACTTC. The encoded protein is CASRGGYEQYF.

This clone has just one count. V is TRBV7-2 and J is TRBJ1-2; maybe TRBD1 (5 bases). The CDR3 has 14 residues. Trimming cost V 1 base and J 4 bases, with 10 bases left between them. CDR1 is SGHTA, CDR2 FQGNSA, per germline. CDR3 sequence (DNA): TGTGCCAGCAGCTTAGGCCAGGGTCGCTATGGCTACACCTTC. Protein product: CASSLGQGRYGYTF.

The chain joins TRBV6-5 to TRBJ2-7; D is perhaps TRBD2 (6 bases). CDR1 and CDR2 from the germline V gene are MNHEY and SVGAGI. Trimming left V 0 bases short and J 3 bases short, with 15 bases between. This CDR3 contains 16 residues. Written as DNA, the CDR3 is TGTGCCAGCAGTTACTCGGCTAGCGAGGTCTTCTACGAGCAGTACTTC. Its translation is CASSYSASEVFYEQYF.

V gene TRBV5-1 combines with J gene TRBJ2-7, with TRBD1 as a possible D gene (5 bases). V was trimmed by 0 bases and J by 6 bases, leaving 16 bases between them. The CDR3 has 15 amino acids. Germline V gives CDR1 SGHRS, CDR2 YFSETQ. The chain's CDR3 is CASSLAWGSQSEQYF. The CDR3 coding sequence is TGCGCCAGCAGCTTGGCCTGGGGCTCCCAGAGCGAGCAGTACTTC.

The chain couples TRBV12-5 to TRBJ2-5; D uncertain. The CDR3 contains 13 residues. Between the trimmed V and J ends, which lost 0 bases and 2 bases, there was a span of 4 bases. CDR1 is LGHNT and CDR2 is FRNRAP in the germline V gene. DNA of the CDR3: TGTGCTAGTGGTTTGGTGGAGCAAGAGACCCAGTACTTC. This encodes CASGLVEQETQYF. Based on the CDR3 plus reference TRBV12-5 and TRBJ2-5, the full variable domain is DARVTQTPRHKVTEMGQEVTMRCQPILGHNTVFWYRQTMMQGLELLAYFRNRAPLDDSGMPKDRFSAEMPDATLATLKIQPSEPRDSAVYFCASGLVEQETQYFGPGTRLLVL.

The rearrangement links TRBV4-2 to TRBJ1-2, with TRBD1 as a possible D gene (6 bases). This CDR3 contains 17 residues. Trimming took off 0 bases at V and 4 bases at J, with 18 bases between the two ends. CDR1 and CDR2 from the germline V gene are LGHNA and YNFKEQ. CDR3 bases: TGTGCCAGCAGCCAAGAGGGTGGCACAGGGCAGGGCTATGGCTACACCTTC. Residues: CASSQEGGTGQGYGYTF.

This chain joins TRBV4-2 and TRBJ2-7, with unresolved D. Germline-derived CDR1 and CDR2 are LGHNA and YNFKEQ. Trimming removed 1 base from V and 4 bases from J, with 8 bases in between. There are 13 residues in the CDR3. As DNA, the CDR3 is TGTGCCAGCAGCCAAGTGGGCTTTTACGAGCAGTACTTC. The encoded protein is CASSQVGFYEQYF.

The V call is TRBV2, the J call TRBJ1-4; D is ambiguous. The CDR3 totals 14 residues. Germline V gives CDR1 SNHLY, CDR2 FYNNEI. V lost 4 bases and J 7 bases, leaving 13 bases between the germline ends. CDR3 amino acids: CASSAEASGEKLFF. CDR3 bases: TGTGCCAGCAGTGCTGAGGCATCGGGTGAAAAACTGTTTTTT. Supplemented by reference TRBV2 and TRBJ1-4, the full variable domain reads EPEVTQTPSHQVTQMGQEVILRCVPISNHLYFYWYRQILGQKVEFLVSFYNNEISEKSEIFDDQFSVERPDGSNFTLKIRSTKLEDSAMYFCASSAEASGEKLFFGSGTQLSVL.

CDR3 amino acids: CASSYDRSSYNEQFF. The CDR3 nucleotides are TGTGCCAGCAGTTACGACAGGAGCTCCTACAATGAGCAGTTCTTC. The chain recombines TRBV6-5 with TRBJ2-1; tentative D call: TRBD1 (6 bases). Trimming removed 2 bases from V and 0 bases from J, with 8 bases in between. Germline CDR1 and CDR2: MNHEY and SVGAGI. The CDR3 has 15 residues.

The chain joins TRBV9 to TRBJ1-4; a possible D gene is TRBD1 (5 bases). There are 19 residues in the CDR3. CDR1 is SGDLS, CDR2 YYNGEE, per germline. V lost 3 bases and J lost 0, with 21 bases in between. CDR3 protein: CASSEGWGPLISTNEKLFF. CDR3 bases: TGTGCCAGCAGCGAGGGCTGGGGCCCTCTCATTTCAACTAATGAAAAACTGTTTTTT.

The chain combines TRBV2 with TRBJ1-5; perhaps TRBD1 as D (5 bases). Germline CDR1 is SNHLY and CDR2 is FYNNEI. V lost 4 bases to trimming and J lost 4 bases, with 14 bases between them. The CDR3 extends over 15 amino acids. The CDR3 region has the DNA TGTGCCAGCAGTGCCCTGACAGAAACTAATCAGCCCCAGCATTTT. Amino acids: CASSALTETNQPQHF.

A single count supports this clone. The chain employs TRBV18 and TRBJ1-5; perhaps TRBD1 as D (5 bases). The ends were cut back, 3 bases at V and 5 bases at J, with 14 bases in the middle. CDR1 KGHSH and CDR2 LQKENI come from the germline V gene. CDR3 length: 15 residues. The CDR3 DNA is TGTGCCAGCTCACCGTTCAGCAGGGCCGATCAGCCCCAGCATTTT. Amino acid sequence: CASSPFSRADQPQHF.

This clone was counted between two and nine times. The CDR3 coding sequence is TGTGCCAGCAGCCCTTGGACCGGGACATGGGGCAATCAGCCCCAGCATTTT. Translating it yields CASSPWTGTWGNQPQHF. The chain employs TRBV27 and TRBJ1-5, with D perhaps TRBD1 (6 bases). Germline assignment: CDR1 MNHEY and CDR2 SMNVEV (reference sequence). V was pared by 6 bases and J by 2 bases, with 20 bases between. This CDR3 has 17 residues.

This chain connects TRBV19 to TRBJ2-5, with 7 nucleotides matching TRBD2. V dropped 10 bases and J dropped 5; count of bases not matched to a gene: 7. Germline-derived CDR1 and CDR2 are LNHDA and SQIVND (reference sequence). The CDR3 runs 12 residues. The CDR3 spells CATGGTGETQYF. DNA for the CDR3: TGTGCCACGGGGGGAACCGGGGAGACCCAGTACTTC.